This T cell receptor (beta chain) came from a study of blood T cell repertoires in COVID-19. The repertoire was sequenced with immunoSEQ multiplex PCR; TCRdb's copy has only in-frame clones and lacks some. The sample consists of 220,000 or so clones, roughly 84% of them appearing once. From germline, CDR1 is SGHDN and CDR2 FVKESK. The CDR3 runs 16 residues. Trimming cost V 0 bases and J 7 bases, with 15 bases left between them. The sequenced material came from PBMCs or T cells enriched from blood (not recorded which). The chain recombines TRBV14 with TRBJ1-4, with D hard to call. The TCR was taken from a woman aged 40 to 55 who had recovered from COVID-19. CDR3: CASSQDRGIVSEKLFF. CDR3 sequence (DNA): TGTGCCAGCAGCCAAGATCGCGGCATCGTATCTGAAAAACTGTTTTTT.